The source of this TCR beta chain is a study of blood T cell repertoires in COVID-19. Study-wide background: From T cells, B-cell-depleted T cells, or PBMCs came the material, which was cDNA or gDNA.

Germline V gene lookup returns CDR1 MNHNS and CDR2 SASEGT. Trimming cost V 1 base and J 4 bases, with 7 bases left between them. The CDR3 has 13 residues. Original methodology: Amplification of reference gene primers was used by the study to estimate nucleated cell counts. The method was immunoSEQ multiplex PCR; TCRdb's version includes in-frame clones alone and lacks a portion of them. The V and J calls and clone size come from that table; D and trimming were worked out from the DNA. The sample has 170,000 or so clones; 90% are singletons. Sequenced material: peripheral blood. The sequence was collected from a man aged 50-60 years with acute or convalescent COVID-19. The chain has TRBV6-1 and TRBJ1-2; D remains ambiguous. The CDR3 here is CASSEVPSYGYTF. The CDR3 region has the DNA TGTGCCAGCAGTGAAGTCCCCAGCTATGGCTACACCTTC.